This T cell receptor (beta chain) was profiled in a study of blood T cell repertoires in COVID-19. At the level of the study: Some COVID-19 samples were acute and others convalescent; all came from the United States, Italy and Spain. From T cells, B-cell-depleted T cells, or PBMCs came the material, which was cDNA or gDNA.

Per the germline V gene, CDR1 is MNHEY and CDR2 is SVGEGT. The CDR3 has 16 amino acids. V shed 0 bases and J shed 1 base, with 11 bases lying between them. Original processing notes: Reference gene primer amplification gave estimated nucleated cell counts. Produced via immunoSEQ multiplex PCR; TCRdb's table is partial and in-frame only. V, J and clone size are taken as reported in that table, and D and trimming were inferred from the DNA itself. The top ten clones hold around 1.2% of a sample with roughly 320,000 clones, more than 85% of them seen once. This clone was detected a few times. The sample was peripheral blood. The clonotype originates from a man aged 65 to 79 with acute or convalescent COVID-19. This sequence joins TRBV6-2 or TRBV6-3 and TRBJ2-3; tentatively, D is TRBD2 (6 bases). The CDR3 coding sequence is TGTGCCAGCAGTTACTCCTCCGGGGAGGGCACAGATACGCAGTATTTT. It encodes CASSYSSGEGTDTQYF.